These T cell receptor beta chains were read from a single sample in a study of T-cell reconstitution after alpha-beta-depleted transplantation in children. Via MiXCR, TCRdb re-called the PCR reads, giving one row per CDR3 protein. The profile shows more than 400,000 distinct CDR3 sequences, over 9.5% of them singletons. The specimen comprised PBMCs, mostly from graft donor cells, sampled 180 days after TCRalphabeta/CD19-depleted stem cell transplant. These receptors came from a female patient aged 2 to 10 who had a stem cell transplant for aplastic anemia, so the T cells may come from the graft donor. The CDR3 runs from the conserved cysteine through the conserved F or W. The order of the fields is clone size, D gene, J gene, V gene, CDR3 protein, CDR3 DNA. D genes are given only for firm matches. Rows give clone size only sometimes, using once, few, many, or a class for an expanded clone.

few | TRBD2 | TRBJ2-1 | TRBV7-9 | CASSFPSGRAYNEQFF | TGTGCCAGCAGCTTTCCTAGCGGGAGGGCCTACAATGAGCAGTTCTTC
. | . | TRBJ1-5 | TRBV12-3/TRBV12-4 | CASSARGGNQPQHF | TGTGCCAGCAGTGCCAGGGGTGGCAATCAGCCCCAGCATTTT
. | TRBD1 | TRBJ2-7 | TRBV20-1 | CSAEDRSYEQYF | TGCAGTGCCGAGGACAGGTCCTACGAGCAGTACTTC
few | . | TRBJ2-5 | TRBV10-3 | CAISESGSYKTQYF | TGTGCCATCAGTGAGTCGGGGAGTTATAAGACCCAGTACTTC
few | . | TRBJ2-1 | TRBV12-3/TRBV12-4 | CASSSRDSHYNEQFF | TGTGCCAGCAGTTCCCGGGACTCCCACTACAATGAGCAGTTCTTC
. | TRBD2 | TRBJ2-1 | TRBV7-2 | CASSLGGLAGPNEQFF | TGTGCCAGCAGCTTAGGGGGACTAGCGGGTCCGAATGAGCAGTTCTTC
many | . | TRBJ2-2 | TRBV19 | CASKGRLNTGELFF | TGTGCCAGTAAAGGACGGCTTAACACCGGGGAGCTGTTTTTT
. | TRBD2 | TRBJ2-2 | TRBV7-2 | CASSPGREGQGELFF | TGTGCCAGCAGCCCAGGGCGGGAGGGCCAGGGGGAGCTGTTTTTT
many | TRBD1 | TRBJ2-7 | TRBV28 | CASSYRGPYEQYF | TGTGCCAGCAGTTACAGGGGCCCCTACGAGCAGTACTTC
. | . | TRBJ2-7 | TRBV12-3/TRBV12-4 | CASSRVINGRPYEQYF | TGTGCCAGCAGCCGAGTCATTAACGGCCGCCCCTACGAGCAGTACTTC
. | . | TRBJ1-1 | TRBV11-2 | CASSSFGEAFF | TGTGCCAGCAGCTCCTTCGGTGAAGCTTTCTTT
. | . | TRBJ1-1 | TRBV12-3/TRBV12-4 | CASSFGETEAFF | TGTGCCAGCAGTTTTGGGGAGACTGAAGCTTTCTTT
many | TRBD2 | TRBJ2-3 | TRBV20-1 | CSAREIAGVGDTQYF | TGCAGTGCTAGAGAGATAGCGGGGGTGGGAGATACGCAGTATTTT
. | . | TRBJ1-2 | TRBV7-6 | CASGSRALANGYTF | TGTGCCAGCGGCTCCAGGGCATTGGCTAATGGCTACACCTTC
. | . | TRBJ2-1 | TRBV9 | CASSPQQASYNEQFF | TGTGCCAGCAGCCCACAACAGGCCTCCTACAATGAGCAGTTCTTC
many | . | TRBJ2-2 | TRBV4-1 | CASSQGQENTGELFF | TGCGCCAGCAGCCAAGGACAGGAAAACACCGGGGAGCTGTTTTTT
many | . | TRBJ2-3 | TRBV7-2 | CASSDTFSDTQYF | TGTGCCAGCAGCGACACATTCTCAGATACGCAGTATTTT
. | TRBD1 | TRBJ1-5 | TRBV6-5 | CASRSTGVGNQPQHF | TGTGCCAGCAGGTCTACAGGGGTAGGCAATCAGCCCCAGCATTTT
. | TRBD2 | TRBJ2-7 | TRBV29-1 | CSVETTSGSPAYEQYF | TGCAGCGTTGAAACTACTAGCGGGAGTCCCGCCTACGAGCAGTACTTC
. | TRBD1 | TRBJ1-5 | TRBV12-3/TRBV12-4 | CASSLQGRGKDQPQHF | TGTGCCAGCAGTTTACAGGGCAGGGGGAAGGATCAGCCCCAGCATTTT
. | . | TRBJ2-4 | TRBV19 | CASRYLRGDNIQYF | TGTGCCAGCAGATATTTAAGGGGGGACAACATTCAGTACTTC
many | . | TRBJ2-3 | TRBV28 | CASSLMTGALDTQYF | TGTGCCAGCAGTTTAATGACGGGGGCCCTCGATACGCAGTATTTT
few | TRBD1 | TRBJ1-1 | TRBV28 | CASSQTGGSTEAFF | TGTGCCAGCAGTCAAACAGGGGGAAGCACTGAAGCTTTCTTT
few | TRBD1 | TRBJ1-5 | TRBV20-1 | CSARRDRNQPQHF | TGCAGTGCTAGACGGGACAGAAATCAGCCCCAGCATTTT
. | . | TRBJ2-3 | TRBV7-2 | CASSFRDASVDTQYF | TGTGCCAGCAGCTTCCGGGACGCGTCCGTAGATACGCAGTATTTT
few | . | TRBJ1-4 | TRBV29-1 | CSVERLKQGSNEKLFF | TGCAGCGTTGAGCGCTTAAAACAGGGCTCTAATGAAAAACTGTTTTTT